This TCR beta chain was retrieved from a study of tumor and adjacent non-tumor tissue in lung cancer. Looking at the study overall: Patients comprised about eleven adenocarcinoma, a couple of squamous cell carcinoma and 1 small cell lung cancer. The patients, around 10 men and about 5 women, were roughly 30 to 80 with stage I to III disease.

This clonotype was detected many times. Germline lookup yields CDR1 SGHKS and CDR2 YYEKEE (reference sequence). The CDR3 length is 14 residues. V gave up 0 bases and J gave up 6 bases, with 10 bases separating them. A modified ARM-PCR protocol with three rounds of nested PCR amplified TCRbeta. TCRdb fed the multiplex PCR reads into MiXCR, producing one record per CDR3 protein. The sample records tens of thousands of distinct CDR3 sequences, approximately 68% being singletons. No cell sorting was done before RNA was extracted from the tissue. This non-tumor lung sample came from over 3 cm beyond the tumor edge.

J is TRBJ1-5 and V is TRBV5-5; weak D call: TRBD1 (5 bases). This clonotype was obtained from a woman in her forties or fifties with non-small cell lung cancer. The sample taken for sequencing was distant non-tumor lung tissue. The CDR3 here is CASSLVRGSQPQHF. CDR3 nucleotide sequence: TGTGCCAGCAGCTTGGTGAGGGGAAGTCAGCCCCAGCATTTT.